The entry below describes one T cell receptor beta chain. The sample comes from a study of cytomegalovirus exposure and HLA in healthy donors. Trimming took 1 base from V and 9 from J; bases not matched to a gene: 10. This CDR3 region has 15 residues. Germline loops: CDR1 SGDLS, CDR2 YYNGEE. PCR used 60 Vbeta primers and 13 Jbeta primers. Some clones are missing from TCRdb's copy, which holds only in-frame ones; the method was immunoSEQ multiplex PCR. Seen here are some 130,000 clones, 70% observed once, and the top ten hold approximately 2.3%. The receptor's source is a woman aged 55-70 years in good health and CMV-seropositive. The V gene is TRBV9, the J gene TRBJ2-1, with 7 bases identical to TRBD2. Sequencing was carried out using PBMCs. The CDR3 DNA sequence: TGTGCCAGCAGCGTATTCGGGTCGGGAGGTCGTGAGCAGTTCTTC. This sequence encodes CASSVFGSGGREQFF.